The next 30 T cell receptor beta chains were all read from a single sample in a study of T cell repertoires in cytomegalovirus infection. TCRdb recomputed calls from the reads with MiXCR, one row per CDR3 protein. Of around 130,000 distinct CDR3 sequences listed, 8.8% were seen once; the top ten hold roughly 9.1%. Sequencing used PBMCs. The receptor set was obtained from a human donor in good health (CMV status not recorded). Some clones in this sample may be carry-over from other donors' samples.

This clonotype was found many times. The chain carries TRBV6-1 and TRBJ2-6; 7 bases fit TRBD1. In germline, CDR1 is MNHNS, CDR2 SASEGT. V was clipped by 6 bases and J by 0 bases; unmatched bases: 11. This CDR3 comprises 18 residues. Here the CDR3 reads CASSRRQGTSSGANVLTF. The CDR3 DNA follows: TGTGCCAGCAGCCGGCGACAGGGCACGTCCTCTGGGGCCAACGTCCTGACTTTC.

At least ten counts were recorded for this clonotype. The chain is built from TRBV7-2 and TRBJ2-3, with D perhaps assigned TRBD1 or TRBD2 (5 bases each). The V and J ends lost 5 bases and 3 bases respectively, with 18 bases between them. Germline CDR1 reads SGHTA; CDR2 reads FQGNSA. There are 16 residues in the CDR3. The CDR3 is CASSPGGWGGTDTQYF. The CDR3 nucleotides read TGTGCCAGCAGCCCCGGCGGGTGGGGCGGAACAGATACGCAGTATTTT.

This clonotype was detected a few times. The chain uses TRBV3-1 and TRBJ1-5, with D perhaps matching TRBD1 (6 bases). Germline CDR1 and CDR2: LGHDT and YNNKEL (reference sequence). The CDR3 sequence is 15 residues long. Trimming took off 5 bases at V and 1 base at J, with 12 bases between the two ends. This chain's CDR3 is CASSDGQLSNQPQHF. DNA of the CDR3: TGTGCCAGCAGCGACGGACAGTTAAGCAATCAGCCCCAGCATTTT.

This clonotype was recorded many times. The genes are TRBV7-8 and TRBJ2-3; D might be TRBD2 (7 bases). V lost 5 bases and J 0 bases, leaving 21 bases between the germline ends. CDR1 is SGHVS and CDR2 is FQNEAQ in the germline V gene. The CDR3 extends over 18 amino acids. As DNA, the CDR3 is TGTGCCAGCAGCGTAATAGCCTCCGGGGGGCTAAGCACAGATACGCAGTATTTT. Its protein product is CASSVIASGGLSTDTQYF.

This clonotype was seen repeatedly, ten times or more. This sequence joins TRBV12-3 or TRBV12-4 and TRBJ1-1; no clear D gene. V lost 6 bases to trimming and J lost 10 bases, with 15 bases between them. The CDR3 loop spans 12 amino acids. CDR3 nucleotides: TGTGCCAGCAGCGCCTCCCCCGGGCCAGCTTTCTTT. This gives the protein CASSASPGPAFF.

Many counts were recorded for this clonotype. The genes are TRBV2 and TRBJ1-6, with unresolved D. CDR3 length: 14 amino acids. In germline, CDR1 is SNHLY, CDR2 FYNNEI. V shed 6 bases and J shed 6 bases, with 12 bases lying between them. In nucleotides, the CDR3 is TGTGCCAGCAGCCCCATGCCTATTAATTCACCCCTCCACTTT. This translates into CASSPMPINSPLHF.

In this sample, this clonotype turned up a few times. The chain has TRBV7-9 and TRBJ1-2; D gene uncertain. Trimming removed 4 bases at V and 0 bases at J, with 9 bases between. This CDR3 contains 14 residues. Per the germline V gene, CDR1 is SEHNR and CDR2 is FQNEAQ (reference sequence). The CDR3 sequence: CASSYDPTNYGYTF. CDR3 nucleotide sequence: TGTGCCAGCAGCTATGACCCAACTAACTATGGCTACACCTTC.

This clonotype was counted ten times or more. This rearrangement joins TRBV7-2 to TRBJ1-5; TRBD1 agrees at 7 bases. J lost 6 bases, V lost 4 bases, and 15 bases had no gene match. CDR3 length equals 17 residues. Germline-derived CDR1 and CDR2 are SGHTA and FQGNSA. Here the CDR3 reads CASSSRQLQGRAQPQHF. CDR3 bases: TGTGCCAGCAGCTCGAGACAGTTACAGGGGAGGGCTCAGCCCCAGCATTTT.

This clonotype came up many times. The J gene is TRBJ1-1, the V gene TRBV28; D remains ambiguous. From germline, CDR1 is MDHEN and CDR2 SYDVKM. Trimming took 4 bases from V and 0 from J, leaving 9 bases between them. This CDR3 contains 14 residues. The CDR3 DNA sequence: TGTGCCAGCAGTTCACCGGGATTGAACACTGAAGCTTTCTTT. Protein: CASSSPGLNTEAFF.

This clonotype was counted at least ten times. The chain uses TRBV24-1 and TRBJ1-2; no reliable D call. Germline CDR1 reads KGHDR; CDR2 reads SFDVKD. Deletions cut 4 bases from V and 6 bases from J, with 5 bases between. There are 11 residues in the CDR3. CDR3 region: CATSEPNGYTF. CDR3 in DNA: TGTGCCACCAGTGAACCCAATGGCTACACCTTC.

This clonotype was counted ten times or more. The chain links TRBV28 to TRBJ2-7; tentative D call: TRBD1 (5 bases). Germline V gene sequence: CDR1 MDHEN, CDR2 SYDVKM. The CDR3 sequence is 12 residues long. The V end lost 6 bases, the J end lost 5 bases, and 11 bases lay between the germline ends. The CDR3 region is CASRTAPDEQYF. CDR3 DNA sequence: TGTGCCAGCAGGACAGCCCCTGACGAGCAGTACTTC.

The chain recombines TRBV7-9 with TRBJ2-7, with D possibly TRBD1 on 6 matching bases. The germline CDR1 and CDR2 sequences are SEHNR and FQNEAQ (reference sequence). The CDR3 has 12 residues. Between the trimmed V and J ends, which lost 5 bases and 7 bases, there was a span of 12 bases. CDR3 loop: CASSPGAAEQYF. CDR3 nucleotides: TGTGCCAGCAGCCCAGGGGCAGCAGAGCAGTACTTC.

Only a few counts were recorded for this clonotype. Relative to the germline gene, one junction end is altered; a read error may explain this. The chain is built from TRBV20-1 and TRBJ1-1, with D hard to call. CDR1 is DFQATT and CDR2 is SNEGSKA in the germline V gene (reference sequence). This CDR3 comprises 11 residues. The CDR3 protein is CSARDAPLGVF. The CDR3 bases are TGCAGTGCTAGAGATGCTCCACTCGGGGTCTTT.

This clonotype occurred many times. This chain links TRBV2 with TRBJ2-4; D not certain. V was trimmed by 8 bases and J by 6 bases, leaving 20 bases between them. The length of the CDR3 is 15 residues. The germline V gene has CDR1 SNHLY and CDR2 FYNNEI. DNA for the CDR3: TGTGCCAGCGGGCGACTGGCGTCCCATCTAAACATTCAGTACTTC. Amino acid sequence: CASGRLASHLNIQYF.

This clonotype was seen more than once but under ten times. The chain recombines TRBV2 with TRBJ2-2, with D tentatively TRBD1 (5 bases). Germline V lookup: CDR1 SNHLY, CDR2 FYNNEI. The CDR3 sequence is 17 residues long. The V and J ends lost 7 bases and 1 base respectively, with 19 bases between them. Here the CDR3 reads CASKFSQGIGNTGELFF. The CDR3 DNA sequence: TGTGCCAGCAAATTCTCCCAGGGTATTGGGAACACCGGGGAGCTGTTTTTT.

This clonotype was seen a handful of times. The chain has TRBV12-3 or TRBV12-4 and TRBJ2-4, with D possibly TRBD2 on 5 matching bases. V shed 4 bases and J shed 0 bases, with 13 bases lying between them. This CDR3 comprises 16 residues. Here the CDR3 DNA reads TGTGCCAGCAGTTCTCCGTACGGGGTAGCCAAAAACATTCAGTACTTC. It codes for CASSSPYGVAKNIQYF.

The table lists this clonotype with many counts. The CDR3 coding sequence is TGTGCCAGCAGCCCGGACCCTCTCCTGCAGCAGTACTTC. It codes for CASSPDPLLQQYF. V gene TRBV7-2 combines with J gene TRBJ2-7; D is unresolved. Trimming stripped 5 bases from V and 8 bases from J, with 16 bases between. The CDR3 loop spans 13 amino acids. Per germline, CDR1 SGHTA and CDR2 FQGNSA.

This clonotype was found many times. The V call is TRBV19, the J call TRBJ1-5; D possibly corresponds to TRBD1 (6 bases). Between the trimmed V and J ends, which lost 5 bases and 6 bases, there was a span of 14 bases. The CDR3 contains 14 residues. Germline CDR1 reads LNHDA; CDR2 reads SQIVND (reference sequence). The chain's CDR3 is CASSVGGGGQPQHF. The CDR3 nucleotides read TGTGCCAGTAGTGTGGGGGGCGGGGGTCAGCCCCAGCATTTT.

This clonotype was observed at least ten times. The chain is built from TRBV7-2 and TRBJ2-3, with D perhaps TRBD2 (5 bases). The CDR3 has 15 amino acids. Per the germline V gene, CDR1 is SGHTA and CDR2 is FQGNSA. V was trimmed by 1 base and J by 4 bases, leaving 12 bases between them. CDR3 DNA sequence: TGTGCCAGCAGCTTAGTACGGCTAGCCGCAGATACGCAGTATTTT. This gives the protein CASSLVRLAADTQYF.

The sample holds many counts of this clonotype. V gene TRBV28 combines with J gene TRBJ1-1; 9 positions agree with TRBD1. Losses at the gene ends were 5 bases for V and 1 base for J; bases not matched to a gene: 14. The CDR3 sequence is 18 residues long. Germline lookup yields CDR1 MDHEN and CDR2 SYDVKM. For the CDR3, the DNA is TGTGCCAGCAGTCCGCAGGGACAGGGAAGGAGGAGGAACACTGAAGCTTTCTTT. Its protein product is CASSPQGQGRRRNTEAFF.

This clonotype was counted at least ten times. The chain recombines TRBV7-2 with TRBJ1-5; 7 nucleotides match TRBD1. The CDR3 is 12 residues long. V shed 5 bases, J shed 11 bases, and the junction held 6 bases outside the gene matches. Germline V gene sequence: CDR1 SGHTA, CDR2 FQGNSA. CDR3 in amino acids: CASSMTGQTQHF. The CDR3 DNA reads as TGTGCCAGCAGCATGACAGGGCAGACCCAGCATTTT.

This clonotype was observed at least ten times. V usage is TRBV7-7 and J usage is TRBJ2-1; D may be TRBD2 (6 bases). Germline V gene lookup returns CDR1 SSHAT and CDR2 FNYEAQ (reference sequence). The V gene lost 1 base and the J gene lost 2 bases, with 9 bases spanning the gap. This CDR3 spans 15 amino acids. CDR3 region: CASSLELATYNEQFF. The DNA of the CDR3 is TGTGCCAGCAGCTTAGAACTAGCCACCTACAATGAGCAGTTCTTC.

This clonotype appeared many times. The genes are TRBV28 and TRBJ2-7; 9 bases map to TRBD2. The CDR3 covers 14 residues. Unmatched junction bases numbered 6, after V lost 2 bases and J lost 7 bases. Germline V CDR1 and CDR2: MDHEN, SYDVKM. DNA for the CDR3: TGTGCCAGCAGTTTAACGGCGGGAGGGGAAGAGCAGTACTTC. This encodes CASSLTAGGEEQYF. Looking up the rest from reference TRBV28 and TRBJ2-7 gives the full variable domain: DVKVTQSSRYLVKRTGEKVFLECVQDMDHENMFWYRQDPGLGLRLIYFSYDVKMKEKGDIPEGYSVSREKKERFSLILESASTNQTSMYLCASSLTAGGEEQYFGPGTRLTVT.

The chain recombines TRBV5-1 with TRBJ1-2; 9 bases line up with TRBD1. Per the germline V gene, CDR1 is SGHRS and CDR2 is YFSETQ. V trimming: 1 base; J trimming: 6 bases; junction bases outside the gene matches: 7. CDR3 length equals 15 residues. CDR3 DNA: TGCGCCAGCAGCTTGAAACCGGGACAGGGCCATGGCTACACCTTC. It codes for CASSLKPGQGHGYTF.

In its sample, this clonotype was seen many times. V gene TRBV19 combines with J gene TRBJ2-1; weak D call: TRBD1 (5 bases). Trimming removed 3 bases at V and 1 base at J, with 10 bases between. Germline values: CDR1 LNHDA, CDR2 SQIVND (reference sequence). The CDR3 is 15 amino acids. CDR3 bases: TGTGCCAGTAGTATCAGGGCGCGATCCTACAATGAGCAGTTCTTC. This codes for CASSIRARSYNEQFF. Full variable domain (rest looked up from reference TRBV19 and TRBJ2-1): DGGITQSPKYLFRKEGQNVTLSCEQNLNHDAMYWYRQDPGQGLRLIYYSQIVNDFQKGDIAEGYSVSREKKESFPLTVTSAQKNPTAFYLCASSIRARSYNEQFFGPGTRLTVL.

Many counts were recorded for this clonotype. The J gene is TRBJ2-3, the V gene TRBV2; D could derive from TRBD1 or TRBD2 (5 bases each). Germline assignment: CDR1 SNHLY and CDR2 FYNNEI. CDR3 length: 10 residues. CDR3 in amino acids: CAWGMDTQYF. The CDR3 bases are TGTGCGTGGGGGATGGATACGCAGTATTTT.

The sample holds a few counts of this clonotype. The chain is built from TRBV5-4 and TRBJ1-2; the match to TRBD1 covers 10 bases. Germline CDR1 SGHNT, CDR2 YYREEE (reference sequence). CDR3 length: 15 residues. V shed 3 bases and J 4 bases; nucleotides not matched to a gene: 6. CDR3 nucleotides: TGTGCCAGCAGCTCGGGGGACAGGGGCCTCTATGGCTACACCTTC. Protein sequence: CASSSGDRGLYGYTF. The full variable domain, completed using reference TRBV5-4 and TRBJ1-2, is ETGVTQSPTHLIKTRGQQVTLRCSSQSGHNTVSWYQQALGQGPQFIFQYYREEENGRGNFPPRFSGLQFPNYSSELNVNALELDDSALYLCASSSGDRGLYGYTFGSGTRLTVV.

Details on this clonotype: One junction end does not reproduce the germline sequence, and a read error may be involved. The chain uses TRBV19 and TRBJ1-5, with a weak D call TRBD1 (6 bases). The germline V gene has CDR1 LNHDA and CDR2 SQIVND (reference sequence). The CDR3 loop spans 15 amino acids. CDR3 sequence (DNA): TGTGCCAGTCGTATGGCCACAGGGTTAGAACAGCCCCAGCATTTT. It translates to CASRMATGLEQPQHF. Combining the CDR3 with reference TRBV19 and TRBJ1-5 gives the whole variable domain DGGITQSPKYLFRKEGQNVTLSCEQNLNHDAMYWYRQDPGQGLRLIYYSQIVNDFQKGDIAEGYSVSREKKESFPLTVTSAQKNPTAFYLCASRMATGLEQPQHFGDGTRLSIL.

This clonotype was counted a few times. V is TRBV2 and J is TRBJ1-1; the match to TRBD1 covers 7 bases. V was pared by 3 bases and J by 0 bases, with 4 bases of the junction left unmatched. The CDR3 extends over 15 amino acids. Germline assignment: CDR1 SNHLY and CDR2 FYNNEI. The CDR3: CASSEGQPMNTEAFF. Here the CDR3 DNA reads TGTGCCAGCAGTGAGGGACAGCCTATGAACACTGAAGCTTTCTTT.

Ten or more counts support this clonotype. V is TRBV2 and J is TRBJ2-3, with D perhaps TRBD2 (5 bases). Germline CDR1 SNHLY, CDR2 FYNNEI. This CDR3 is 14 amino acids long. Trimming stripped 5 bases from V and 4 bases from J, with 13 bases between. Here the CDR3 DNA reads TGTGCCAGCAGTAGAGACCGGCGGGCAGATACGCAGTATTTT. Translating it yields CASSRDRRADTQYF. The full variable domain, with the rest looked up from reference TRBV2 and TRBJ2-3, is EPEVTQTPSHQVTQMGQEVILRCVPISNHLYFYWYRQILGQKVEFLVSFYNNEISEKSEIFDDQFSVERPDGSNFTLKIRSTKLEDSAMYFCASSRDRRADTQYFGPGTRLTVL.